These T cell receptor beta chains were read from a single sample in a study of long-term antiretroviral therapy in people with HIV. Profiling relied on immunoSEQ multiplex PCR, and the TCRdb table lists in-frame clones only, not all of them. Of 14,000 or so clones in the sample, approximately 85% are singletons; the top ten hold 11%. The starting material was unsorted PBMCs, obtained 6.2 years after starting antiretroviral therapy. These receptors were taken from a man aged 40-50 years with HIV. CDR3s include the opening cysteine and the closing phenylalanine or tryptophan. The order of the fields is D gene, V gene, J gene, clone size, CDR3 DNA, CDR3 protein. The D gene is left open where the match is weak. Rows may omit the clone size; those that give it use once, few, many or a size class.

d_call: -
v_call: TRBV27
j_call: TRBJ1-4
clone_size: few
cdr3_nt: TGTGCCAGCAGTTCCTCAATTGCAACTAATGAAAAACTGTTTTTT
cdr3_aa: CASSSSIATNEKLFF

d_call: -
v_call: TRBV27
j_call: TRBJ1-2
clone_size: -
cdr3_nt: TGTGCCAGCAGTTTCTGGGGGCGGGGAGTCTATGGCTACACCTTC
cdr3_aa: CASSFWGRGVYGYTF

d_call: TRBD1
v_call: TRBV28
j_call: TRBJ1-4
clone_size: -
cdr3_nt: TGTGCCAGCAGACCGACAGGGTACGGTGAAAAACTGTTTTTT
cdr3_aa: CASRPTGYGEKLFF

d_call: TRBD1
v_call: TRBV2
j_call: TRBJ1-5
clone_size: once
cdr3_nt: TGTGCCAGCAGTCCGACAGGGGACGGTCAGCCCCAGCATTTT
cdr3_aa: CASSPTGDGQPQHF

d_call: -
v_call: TRBV6-1
j_call: TRBJ1-1
clone_size: once
cdr3_nt: TGTGCCAGCAGTCATAAGGGGGACACTGAAGCTTTCTTT
cdr3_aa: CASSHKGDTEAFF

d_call: TRBD1
v_call: TRBV6-6
j_call: TRBJ2-3
clone_size: -
cdr3_nt: TGTGCCAGCAGTTACGGACAGGGATTCTTGAATTTT
cdr3_aa: CASSYGQGFLNF

d_call: -
v_call: TRBV6-6
j_call: TRBJ1-2
clone_size: -
cdr3_nt: TGTGCCAGCAGTTGGTCGCCGGGGGCGGGTAACTATGGCTACACCTTC
cdr3_aa: CASSWSPGAGNYGYTF

d_call: TRBD1
v_call: TRBV5-4
j_call: TRBJ1-2
clone_size: -
cdr3_nt: TGTGCCAGCAGCTTTATCTCTAGGTGGGACAGGTACAGCTACACCTTC
cdr3_aa: CASSFISRWDRYSYTF

d_call: -
v_call: TRBV10-3
j_call: TRBJ1-1
clone_size: -
cdr3_nt: TGTGCCATCAGGATAGGGACATTGAACACTGAAGCTTTCTTT
cdr3_aa: CAIRIGTLNTEAFF

d_call: TRBD1
v_call: TRBV18
j_call: TRBJ2-5
clone_size: -
cdr3_nt: TGTGCCAGCTCACCACGAGCCGGGACAGGGTTGTCCCAAGAGACCCAGTACTTC
cdr3_aa: CASSPRAGTGLSQETQYF

d_call: -
v_call: TRBV19
j_call: TRBJ2-7
clone_size: -
cdr3_nt: TGTGCCAGTGGTAAAGGGGCGGCCTACGAGCAGTACTTC
cdr3_aa: CASGKGAAYEQYF

d_call: -
v_call: TRBV2
j_call: TRBJ1-2
clone_size: -
cdr3_nt: TGTGCCAGCAGGGCAACTACCGGGACCTTCGTCTATGGCTACACCTTC
cdr3_aa: CASRATTGTFVYGYTF

d_call: -
v_call: TRBV7-6
j_call: TRBJ2-7
clone_size: -
cdr3_nt: TGTGCCAGCAGCTTTTGCCGGGACCACGGGTGCGAGCAGTACTTC
cdr3_aa: CASSFCRDHGCEQYF

d_call: -
v_call: TRBV7-9
j_call: TRBJ2-2
clone_size: -
cdr3_nt: TGTGCCAGCAGCTTACAGCCGGGGGCGGACACCGGGGAGCTGTTTTTT
cdr3_aa: CASSLQPGADTGELFF

d_call: -
v_call: TRBV7-3
j_call: TRBJ2-1
clone_size: -
cdr3_nt: TGTGCCAGCAGCTTAACAGCCCCGGGCAATGAGCAGTTCTTC
cdr3_aa: CASSLTAPGNEQFF

d_call: TRBD1
v_call: TRBV28
j_call: TRBJ2-5
clone_size: once
cdr3_nt: TGTGCCACCAAGGGGGCTGTGGTTGAGACCCAGTACTTC
cdr3_aa: CATKGAVVETQYF

d_call: TRBD1
v_call: TRBV19
j_call: TRBJ2-5
clone_size: -
cdr3_nt: TGTGCCAGTAGTATGACAGGGCGGCAAGAGACCCAGTACTTC
cdr3_aa: CASSMTGRQETQYF